This note documents a single T cell receptor beta chain sequence. This sample is part of a study of T cell changes during pregnancy in multiple sclerosis. The data were produced by immunoSEQ multiplex PCR, yet TCRdb's version contains in-frame clones alone and is incomplete. The profile covers 60,000 to 65,000 clones, with about 90% appearing a single time and around 2.3% taken by the ten largest. Unmatched junction bases numbered 6, after V lost 0 bases and J lost 7 bases. This CDR3 is 15 amino acids long. From germline, CDR1 is SGHTA and CDR2 FQGTGA. The receptor was derived from a female donor with multiple sclerosis, enrolled in a pregnancy study. This chain links TRBV7-3 with TRBJ2-3; 8 bases align to TRBD2. The source was peripheral blood, collected in the first trimester of pregnancy. DNA for the CDR3: TGTGCCAGCAGCTTAACAAGCGGGAGAGGGAATACGCAGTATTTT. Translation: CASSLTSGRGNTQYF. Supplemented by reference TRBV7-3 and TRBJ2-3, the full variable domain reads GAGVSQTPSNKVTEKGKYVELRCDPISGHTALYWYRQSLGQGPEFLIYFQGTGAADDSGLPNDRFFAVRPEGSVSTLKIQRTERGDSAVYLCASSLTSGRGNTQYFGPGTRLTVL.